The rows below give T cell receptor beta chains drawn from one sample of a study of shared clonotypes between healthy human individuals. Profiling relied on immunoSEQ multiplex PCR, and the TCRdb table lists in-frame clones only, not all of them. Seen here are roughly 770,000 clones, around 96% observed once, and the top ten hold approximately 0.2%. Material for sequencing was naive CD8+ T cells sorted from blood. The receptor source for this set is a man in his thirties or forties in good health. Each CDR3 is given with its conserved first and last residue. A D gene is named only where the DNA matches it firmly. Clone size is stated in some rows and not others, as once, few, many or a class when expanded.

TRBJ1-2,.,TRBV10-1,.,CASSERTEPFGYGYTF,TGCGCCAGCAGTGAACGGACAGAGCCTTTCGGCTATGGCTACACCTTC
TRBJ2-1,TRBD2,TRBV10-1,few,CASSVGTRCCEQFF,TGCGCCAGCAGTGTAGGGACTAGATGTTGTGAGCAGTTCTTC
TRBJ2-7,.,TRBV29-1,.,CSVSEGRIYEQYF,TGCAGCGTTTCCGAGGGGAGAATCTACGAGCAGTACTTC
TRBJ2-5,TRBD2,TRBV5-4,.,CASSLLTSGRAGETQYF,TGTGCCAGCAGCTTGCTGACTAGCGGGAGGGCCGGGGAGACCCAGTACTTC
TRBJ1-5,TRBD1,TRBV6-1,.,CASTGGGFDDQPQHF,TGTGCCAGCACGGGAGGGGGCTTTGACGATCAGCCCCAGCATTTT
TRBJ2-7,TRBD1,TRBV7-9,.,CASSSQTGGASYEQYF,TGTGCCAGCAGCTCCCAAACAGGGGGCGCTTCCTACGAGCAGTACTTC
TRBJ2-2,.,TRBV29-1,.,CSVDVTGTGELFF,TGCAGCGTTGATGTCACAGGGACCGGGGAGCTGTTTTTT
TRBJ2-7,.,TRBV2,once,CASETLPVGQTYEQYF,TGTGCCAGCGAAACCCTACCAGTAGGACAGACCTACGAGCAGTACTTC
TRBJ2-7,.,TRBV6-1,.,CASSEFWGSYEQYF,TGTGCCAGCAGTGAATTCTGGGGAAGCTACGAGCAGTACTTC
TRBJ2-1,.,TRBV4-1,.,CASIDRGGNEQFF,TGCGCCAGCATAGACCGGGGCGGCAATGAGCAGTTCTTC
TRBJ1-5,.,TRBV27,.,CASSLSPWSNQPQHF,TGTGCCAGCAGTCTATCCCCCTGGAGCAATCAGCCCCAGCATTTT
TRBJ2-1,TRBD2,TRBV14,.,CASSQAWGSGRHHEQFF,TGTGCCAGCAGCCAAGCCTGGGGCAGCGGGAGACACCATGAGCAGTTCTTC
TRBJ1-5,.,TRBV28,once,CASSLVRVNQPQHF,TGTGCCAGCAGTTTAGTCCGGGTCAATCAGCCCCAGCATTTT
TRBJ1-5,.,TRBV19,.,CASTPPGGFQPQHF,TGTGCCAGTACCCCACCGGGGGGGTTTCAGCCCCAGCATTTT
TRBJ2-7,TRBD1,TRBV7-9,few,CASSLARGQLDEQYF,TGTGCCAGCAGCTTAGCCAGGGGACAGTTGGACGAGCAGTACTTC
TRBJ2-1,.,TRBV28,.,CASSYSGTSLSYNEQFF,TGTGCCAGCAGTTATTCCGGGACATCCTTGTCCTACAATGAGCAGTTCTTC
TRBJ2-7,TRBD2,TRBV7-9,.,CASSGMGWREGYEQYF,TGTGCCAGCAGCGGAATGGGATGGCGGGAGGGCTACGAGCAGTACTTC
TRBJ2-3,TRBD2,TRBV10-2,.,CASSSGRGGRAADTQYF,TGCGCCAGCAGCTCCGGGAGGGGCGGGAGGGCCGCAGATACGCAGTATTTT
TRBJ2-3,.,TRBV30,.,CAWSRGWGTDTQYF,TGTGCCTGGAGTCGGGGTTGGGGCACAGATACGCAGTATTTT
TRBJ2-7,TRBD1,TRBV27,.,CASSLLTGAEVGEQYF,TGTGCCAGCAGTTTACTTACAGGGGCAGAAGTGGGCGAGCAGTACTTC
TRBJ2-7,TRBD2,TRBV27,.,CASSEASGRIYEQYF,TGTGCCAGCAGCGAGGCTAGCGGGCGAATCTACGAGCAGTACTTC
TRBJ2-5,TRBD1,TRBV6-5,.,CASSRAGGETQYF,TGTGCCAGCAGTCGCGCAGGGGGAGAGACCCAGTACTTC
TRBJ2-7,TRBD2,TRBV7-2,.,CASSPPRAGGTYEQYF,TGTGCCAGCAGCCCACCCAGAGCGGGAGGTACCTACGAGCAGTACTTC